These T cell receptor beta chains were read from a single sample in a study of T-cell reconstitution after alpha-beta-depleted transplantation in children. From the PCR reads, TCRdb called clonotypes with MiXCR, one entry per CDR3 protein. The sample records a few hundred thousand distinct CDR3 sequences, under 9.5% being singletons. The input for sequencing was PBMCs from the stem cell graft donor, taken from the stem cell graft. The receptor source for this set is a human donor who donated a stem cell graft to a child with acute lymphoblastic leukemia. Both conserved end residues are part of each CDR3. A D gene is named only where the DNA matches it firmly. Only part of the rows carry a size: once, few, many, or a class if the clone is expanded.

TRBJ1-3 NA 17 TRBV12-3/TRBV12-4 TRBD1 CASRDSGLGLSGNTIYF TGTGCCAGCCGGGACAGCGGCCTCGGCCTCTCTGGAAACACCATATATTTT
TRBJ2-4 once 15 TRBV20-1 NA CSARDLTPAKNIQYF TGCAGTGCTAGAGATTTAACCCCGGCCAAAAACATTCAGTACTTC
TRBJ2-2 many 15 TRBV2 NA CASSDGGPGTGELFF TGTGCCAGCAGTGACGGGGGGCCGGGGACCGGGGAGCTGTTTTTT
TRBJ2-2 few 21 TRBV10-3 NA CAISSLNRPRSGGLDTGELFF TGTGCCATCAGTTCCCTCAACCGGCCAAGGTCAGGGGGGCTGGACACCGGGGAGCTGTTTTTT
TRBJ1-5 many 15 TRBV7-9 TRBD1 CASSPGTGVYQPQHF TGTGCCAGCAGCCCCGGGACAGGGGTGTATCAGCCCCAGCATTTT
TRBJ2-3 many 17 TRBV7-9 TRBD1 CASSSAGQGEGTDTQYF TGTGCCAGCAGCTCCGCTGGACAGGGGGAGGGCACAGATACGCAGTATTTT
TRBJ1-5 many 15 TRBV6-1 NA CASSVTDYSNQPQHF TGTGCCAGCAGTGTTACAGATTATAGCAATCAGCCCCAGCATTTT
TRBJ1-1 NA 14 TRBV20-1 TRBD1 CSARDRDRRAEAFF TGCAGTGCTAGAGATCGGGACAGGCGCGCTGAAGCTTTCTTT
TRBJ1-2 NA 13 TRBV5-1 NA CASSEGSNYGYTF TGCGCCAGCAGCGAGGGATCAAACTATGGCTACACCTTC
TRBJ1-2 few 15 TRBV4-2 TRBD1 CASSQPPGQGAGYTF TGTGCCAGCAGCCAGCCTCCGGGACAGGGGGCTGGCTACACCTTC
TRBJ2-7 NA 17 TRBV7-2 NA CASSSRWGAANSYEQYF TGTGCCAGCAGCTCCCGATGGGGGGCTGCAAACTCCTACGAGCAGTACTTC
TRBJ2-5 many 14 TRBV7-2 NA CASILSGVQETQYF TGTGCCAGCATCCTGTCGGGGGTTCAAGAGACCCAGTACTTC
TRBJ1-3 few 15 TRBV12-3/TRBV12-4 NA CASSPVGLSGNTIYF TGTGCCAGCAGCCCCGTAGGGCTATCTGGAAACACCATATATTTT
TRBJ1-2 few 13 TRBV12-3/TRBV12-4 NA CASSPSDGYGYTF TGTGCCAGCAGTCCTTCCGACGGCTATGGCTACACCTTC
TRBJ2-7 many 10 TRBV28 NA CASSHYEQYF TGTGCCAGCAGTCATTACGAGCAGTACTTC
TRBJ2-7 few 15 TRBV25-1 NA CASSASQGGTYEQYF TGTGCCAGCAGTGCCTCACAGGGAGGCACCTACGAGCAGTACTTC
TRBJ2-5 NA 19 TRBV3-1 TRBD2 CATSQQIAPLGGIEETQYF TGTGCCACCAGCCAACAAATAGCACCCCTGGGGGGGATCGAGGAGACCCAGTACTTC
TRBJ2-1 NA 15 TRBV6-1 NA CASSSDWDTYNEQFF TGTGCCAGCAGTAGCGATTGGGACACTTACAATGAGCAGTTCTTC
TRBJ2-7 NA 15 TRBV3-1 TRBD2 CASSQVLAGGNEQYF TGTGCCAGCAGCCAAGTTCTAGCGGGGGGGAACGAGCAGTACTTC
TRBJ2-3 NA 17 TRBV6-2/TRBV6-3 TRBD2 CASSYKRGSPDAYTQYF TGTGCCAGCAGTTACAAGCGGGGGTCCCCGGATGCTTATACGCAGTATTTT
TRBJ2-1 NA 15 TRBV5-1 NA CASSQTPAGLNEQFF TGCGCCAGCAGCCAAACCCCCGCGGGACTCAATGAGCAGTTCTTC
TRBJ2-2 few 15 TRBV7-2 TRBD1 CASSLVRGRPGELFF TGTGCCAGCAGCTTAGTCAGGGGGCGACCCGGGGAGCTGTTTTTT
TRBJ1-6 few 15 TRBV20-1 NA CSARAGGPQNSPLHF TGCAGTGCTAGAGCAGGAGGGCCACAGAATTCACCCCTCCACTTT
TRBJ2-2 NA 14 TRBV6-2/TRBV6-3 NA CASSNGGLTGELFF TGTGCCAGCAGCAACGGGGGCCTTACCGGGGAGCTGTTTTTT
TRBJ2-7 few 15 TRBV5-1 TRBD1 CASSLGPGQEVEQYF TGCGCCAGCAGCTTGGGGCCGGGACAGGAGGTCGAGCAGTACTTC
TRBJ1-1 many 15 TRBV20-1 NA CSASSFLPLNTEAFF TGCAGTGCTAGCAGCTTTCTTCCCCTGAACACTGAAGCTTTCTTT
TRBJ2-1 few 19 TRBV25-1 TRBD2 CASSSPGLAGGRAYNEQFF TGTGCCAGCAGCTCACCGGGACTAGCGGGGGGGCGGGCCTACAATGAGCAGTTCTTC
TRBJ2-5 NA 13 TRBV29-1 NA CSVWSQEQETQYF TGCAGCGTTTGGTCGCAGGAACAAGAGACCCAGTACTTC
TRBJ2-2 many 16 TRBV6-1 NA CASSQLGGSNTGELFF TGTGCCAGCAGCCAGCTCGGGGGATCGAACACCGGGGAGCTGTTTTTT
TRBJ1-3 few 20 TRBV20-1 TRBD1 CSASKWDRGLPLISGNTIYF TGCAGTGCAAGCAAATGGGACAGGGGGCTCCCACTCATCTCTGGAAACACCATATATTTT
TRBJ2-7 many 14 TRBV12-3/TRBV12-4 TRBD1 CASSSRDRAHEQYF TGTGCCAGCAGTTCCCGGGACAGGGCCCACGAGCAGTACTTC
TRBJ2-3 NA 17 TRBV20-1 NA CSATIPSGVPRTDTQYF TGCAGTGCTACGATCCCCAGCGGCGTACCTAGGACAGATACGCAGTATTTT
TRBJ1-4 few 12 TRBV12-5 NA CASGISNEKLFF TGTGCTAGTGGTATAAGTAATGAAAAACTGTTTTTT
TRBJ2-7 NA 15 TRBV18 TRBD1 CASFNQAGGSYEQYF TGTGCCAGCTTCAACCAGGCAGGGGGCTCCTACGAGCAGTACTTC
TRBJ2-3 NA 15 TRBV7-9 TRBD2 CASSLQGLATDTQYF TGTGCCAGCAGCTTACAGGGACTAGCTACAGATACGCAGTATTTT
TRBJ1-6 few 15 TRBV25-1 NA CASSESGGIRSPLHF TGTGCCAGCAGTGAATCCGGGGGGATCCGATCACCCCTCCACTTT
TRBJ2-2 NA 20 TRBV6-2/TRBV6-3 TRBD2 CASTNQVLAGGFGEGGELFF TGTGCCAGCACCAATCAAGTTCTAGCGGGGGGGTTTGGGGAAGGCGGGGAGCTGTTTTTT
TRBJ1-1 many 12 TRBV6-2/TRBV6-3 NA CASRRPLTEAFF TGTGCCAGCAGACGCCCCCTCACTGAAGCTTTCTTT
TRBJ2-5 NA 15 TRBV6-1 NA CASKTGGAVQETQYF TGTGCCTCCAAAACCGGAGGGGCCGTTCAAGAGACCCAGTACTTC
TRBJ1-1 few 14 TRBV11-1 NA CASSSGSRDTEAFF TGTGCCAGCAGCTCAGGGAGTCGGGACACTGAAGCTTTCTTT
TRBJ1-1 NA 15 TRBV6-4 TRBD1 CASSDYPGQGVEAFF TGTGCCAGCAGTGATTATCCGGGACAGGGAGTTGAAGCTTTCTTT
TRBJ2-5 NA 15 TRBV9 NA CASSVVPGALETQYF TGTGCCAGCAGCGTAGTGCCAGGGGCGTTAGAGACCCAGTACTTC
TRBJ2-5 NA 15 TRBV12-3/TRBV12-4 TRBD1 CASRGQGAFQETQYF TGTGCCAGCAGGGGACAGGGGGCCTTCCAAGAGACCCAGTACTTC
TRBJ2-1 many 12 TRBV12-3/TRBV12-4 NA CASSLGGNEQFF TGTGCCAGCAGTTTAGGCGGGAATGAGCAGTTCTTC
TRBJ2-7 NA 13 TRBV20-1 TRBD2 CSASGGSSYEQYF TGCAGTGCTAGCGGGGGGAGCTCCTACGAGCAGTACTTC
TRBJ2-3 many 17 TRBV5-1 TRBD2 CASSLTSGETSTDTQYF TGCGCCAGCAGCTTGACTAGCGGGGAGACTAGCACAGATACGCAGTATTTT
TRBJ1-6 few 16 TRBV19 NA CASRRTLSSYNSPLHF TGTGCCAGTAGACGGACGTTAAGCTCCTATAATTCACCCCTCCACTTT
TRBJ2-5 NA 12 TRBV7-9 NA CASSSVDETQYF TGTGCCAGCAGCTCCGTGGATGAGACCCAGTACTTC